Sequencing of this T cell receptor beta chain was carried out in a study of CD8+CD57+ T cells in acquired aplastic anemia. Study-level information: Recorded DNA amounts for sorted CD4+ and CD8+ cells had an average of about 3 ug. As sequenced from healthy donors, CD4+ cells averaged roughly 11 million reads. Whole-study results and caveats: With respect to CD8+ Simpson's diversity, patients and controls did not differ significantly. Both patients and controls carried the same twenty-nine CD8+ CDR3 sequences.

Profiling of TCR beta VDJ combinations and CDR3 sequences used genomic DNA as template. TCRdb reprocessed the reads via MiXCR and lists one record per CDR3 protein. The sample holds around 190,000 distinct CDR3 sequences, roughly half seen once. CDR3 length: 16 residues. V lost 6 bases and J 2 bases, leaving 16 bases between the germline ends. Concerning this clonotype itself: Its matching antigen is unknown.

Sequenced input: sorted CD4+, CD8+, or CD8+CD57+ T cells (not recorded which) from PBMCs. The sequence derives from a human donor in good health, serving as a control. The V and J genes are TRBV12-3 or TRBV12-4 and TRBJ2-2; D might be TRBD1 (5 bases). CDR3 residues: CASRTATVDNTGELFF. In DNA form, the CDR3 reads TGTGCCAGCAGGACGGCGACAGTGGACAACACCGGGGAGCTGTTTTTT.